This TCR beta chain was captured by sequencing in a study of human T cells and chemical hapten exposure (dated by TCRdb to the early 2020s). Regarding the complete study: Libraries were combined into a pool for sequencing, and differences in TCR yield between samples came mainly from small differences in library volumes within the pool. The study tracked peripheral blood TCR repertoire changes in vivo during primary and secondary sensitization to the hapten diphenylcyclopropenone (DPC) in alopecia patients. From each blood RNA sample, both TCR alpha and TCR beta chains were sequenced.

Receptor libraries were prepared by RACE. Instrument on record: NextSeq 500. During library preparation, unique molecular identifiers were attached to individual cDNA molecules so that TCRs could be counted quantitatively and reproducibly. Regarding the original processing steps: A median of roughly 98,000 TCRs per sample was observed, with a range of about 23,224 to 690,600. The Decombinator software suite was used to annotate V, J and CDR3 in the TCR reads. For PS versus PT1 abundance plots, all samples were subsampled to the same number of TCRs (28,000). TCRs were defined as expanded if absent before sensitization and observed at least eight times at the 2-week time point. TCRdb reprocessed the public reads (quality trimming at Q25 with fastp, clone calling with MiXCR) and kept in-frame beta chains. Every distinct CDR3 protein forms one entry, paired with its most common genes and DNA. The V and J calls reflect TCRdb's pipeline rather than the authors' work. The sample records about 50,000 distinct CDR3 sequences, roughly 4.5% of which are singletons. The ten largest clones take up 1.6% of the sample.

Comments on this clonotype: The antigen it recognizes is unknown. Nothing much larger sits one base from this clone, and base qualities are not available.

The CDR3 runs 13 amino acids, cysteine and phenylalanine included. Only the CDR3 portion is preserved as DNA: 39 bases, with reading frame beginning at the first base. Ends trimmed: V by 8 bases, J by 5 bases; bases unmatched to a gene: 3. The time point label, read with the paper, signifies: healthy volunteer bleed at 2 weeks. Unfractionated whole blood was collected in Tempus Blood RNA tubes, and total RNA was extracted from that blood. Roughly 5 healthy volunteers served as TCR sequencing controls and were bled at day 0, 2 weeks and 6 weeks. On the study overall, not on this receptor specifically: No change with DPC sensitization was found in the number of TCRs above 1 in 1000 frequency, and no evidence of global repertoire structure alterations was found. Repeated subsampling changed both the strength of the expansion versus patch-test correlation and the threshold at which that correlation became significant.

Sequencing was performed on whole blood. This chain is built from TRBV12-3 or TRBV12-4 and TRBJ1-4, and 9 junctional nucleotides match TRBD1. The receptor was derived from a female donor in good health. Some clones in this sample may be carry-over from other donors' samples. The CDR3 protein sequence reads: CASHRGLNEKLFF. The bases are TGTGCCAGCCACAGGGGGCTAAATGAAAAACTGTTTTTT.